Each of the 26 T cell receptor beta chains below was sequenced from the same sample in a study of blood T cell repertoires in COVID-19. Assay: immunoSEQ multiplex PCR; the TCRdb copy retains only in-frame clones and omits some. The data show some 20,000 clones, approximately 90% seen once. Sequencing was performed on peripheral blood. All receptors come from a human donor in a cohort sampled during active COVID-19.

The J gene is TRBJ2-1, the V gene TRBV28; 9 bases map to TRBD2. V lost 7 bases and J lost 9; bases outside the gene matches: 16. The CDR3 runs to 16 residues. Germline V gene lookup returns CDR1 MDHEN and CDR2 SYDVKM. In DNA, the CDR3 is TGTGCCAGCAACCCCCAGGGTAGCGGGAGTTTTGGTGAGCAGTTCTTC. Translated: CASNPQGSGSFGEQFF.

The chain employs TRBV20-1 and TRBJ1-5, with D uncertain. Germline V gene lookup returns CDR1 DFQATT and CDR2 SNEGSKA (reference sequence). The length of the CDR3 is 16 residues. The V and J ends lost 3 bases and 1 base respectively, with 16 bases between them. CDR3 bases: TGCAGTGCTAGTAGGGAGGGAGTATACAGCAATCAGCCCCAGCATTTT. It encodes CSASREGVYSNQPQHF.

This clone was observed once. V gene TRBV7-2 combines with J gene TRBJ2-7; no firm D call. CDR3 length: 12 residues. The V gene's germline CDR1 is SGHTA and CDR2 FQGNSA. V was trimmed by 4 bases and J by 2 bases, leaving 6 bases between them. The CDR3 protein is CASSSQTYEQYF. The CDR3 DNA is TGTGCCAGCAGCTCTCAGACCTACGAGCAGTACTTC.

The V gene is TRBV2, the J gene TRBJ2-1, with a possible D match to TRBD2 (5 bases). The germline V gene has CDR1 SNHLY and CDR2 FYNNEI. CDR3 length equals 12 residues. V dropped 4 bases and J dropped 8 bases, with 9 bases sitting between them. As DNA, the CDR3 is TGTGCCAGCAGTGCTGAGGGATATGAGCAGTTCTTC. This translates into CASSAEGYEQFF.

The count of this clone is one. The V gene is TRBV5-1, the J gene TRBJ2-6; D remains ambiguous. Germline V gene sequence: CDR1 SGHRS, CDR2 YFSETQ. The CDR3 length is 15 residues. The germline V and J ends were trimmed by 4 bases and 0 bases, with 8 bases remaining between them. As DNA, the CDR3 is TGCGCCAGCAGCCCTAGTAGCTCTGGGGCCAACGTCCTGACTTTC. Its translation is CASSPSSSGANVLTF.

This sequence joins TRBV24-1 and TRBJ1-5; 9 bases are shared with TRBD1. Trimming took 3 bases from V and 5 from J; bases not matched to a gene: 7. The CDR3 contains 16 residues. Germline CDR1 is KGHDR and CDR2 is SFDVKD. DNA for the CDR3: TGTGCCACCAGTGATCAGGGACAGGGCTCGTATCAGCCCCAGCATTTT. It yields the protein CATSDQGQGSYQPQHF.

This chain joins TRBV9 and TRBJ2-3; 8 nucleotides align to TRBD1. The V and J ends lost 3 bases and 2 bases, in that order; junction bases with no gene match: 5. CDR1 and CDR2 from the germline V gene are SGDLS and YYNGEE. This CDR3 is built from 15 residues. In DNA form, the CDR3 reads TGTGCCAGCAGCGGGGACAGGTACTTCACAGATACGCAGTATTTT. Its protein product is CASSGDRYFTDTQYF.

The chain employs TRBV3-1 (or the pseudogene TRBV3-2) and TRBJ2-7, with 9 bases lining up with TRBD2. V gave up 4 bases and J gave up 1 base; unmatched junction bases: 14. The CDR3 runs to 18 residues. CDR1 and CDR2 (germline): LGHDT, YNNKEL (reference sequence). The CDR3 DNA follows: TGTGCCAGCAGCCTAGCGGGTTGGGGCGGGGGGGCGTCCTACGAGCAGTACTTC. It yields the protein CASSLAGWGGGASYEQYF.

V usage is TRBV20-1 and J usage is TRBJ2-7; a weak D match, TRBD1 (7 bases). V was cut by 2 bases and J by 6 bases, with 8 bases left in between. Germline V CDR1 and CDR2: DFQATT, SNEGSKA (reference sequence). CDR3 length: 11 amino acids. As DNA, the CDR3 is TGCAGTGCTAGACAGGGGGGCGAGCAGTACTTC. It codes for CSARQGGEQYF.

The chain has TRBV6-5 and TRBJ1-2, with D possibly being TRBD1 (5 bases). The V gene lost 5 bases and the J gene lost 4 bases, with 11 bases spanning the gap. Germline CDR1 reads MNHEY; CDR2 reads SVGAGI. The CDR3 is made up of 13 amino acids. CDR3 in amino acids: CASSRTPLYGYTF. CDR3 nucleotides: TGTGCCAGCAGTCGGACACCACTCTATGGCTACACCTTC.

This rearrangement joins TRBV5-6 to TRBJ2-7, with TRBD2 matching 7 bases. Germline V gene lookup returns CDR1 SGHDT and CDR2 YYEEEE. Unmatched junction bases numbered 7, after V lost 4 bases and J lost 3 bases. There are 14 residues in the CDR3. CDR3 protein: CASSTVLAVYEQYF. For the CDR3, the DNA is TGTGCCAGCAGCACAGTTCTAGCGGTCTACGAGCAGTACTTC.

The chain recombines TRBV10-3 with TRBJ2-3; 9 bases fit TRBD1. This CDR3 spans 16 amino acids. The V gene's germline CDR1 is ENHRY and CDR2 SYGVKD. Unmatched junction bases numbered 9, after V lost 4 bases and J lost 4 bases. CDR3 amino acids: CAISGGGQGDPDTQYF. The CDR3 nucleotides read TGTGCCATCAGTGGGGGGGGACAGGGTGACCCAGATACGCAGTATTTT.

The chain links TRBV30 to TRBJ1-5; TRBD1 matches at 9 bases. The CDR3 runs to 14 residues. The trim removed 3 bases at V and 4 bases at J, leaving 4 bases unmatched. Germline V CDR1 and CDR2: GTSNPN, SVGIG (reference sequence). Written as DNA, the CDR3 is TGTGCCTGGAGCGGGACAGGGATAAATCAGCCCCAGCATTTT. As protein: CAWSGTGINQPQHF. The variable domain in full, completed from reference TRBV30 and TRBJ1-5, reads SQTIHQWPATLVQPVGSPLSLECTVEGTSNPNLYWYRQAAGRGLQLLFYSVGIGQISSEVPQNLSASRPQDRQFILSSKKLLLSDSGFYLCAWSGTGINQPQHFGDGTRLSIL.

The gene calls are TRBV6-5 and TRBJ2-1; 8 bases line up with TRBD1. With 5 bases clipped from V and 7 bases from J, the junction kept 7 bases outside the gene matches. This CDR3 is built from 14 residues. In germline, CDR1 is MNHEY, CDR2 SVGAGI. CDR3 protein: CASSTQTGVNEQFF. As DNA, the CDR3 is TGTGCCAGCAGTACACAGACAGGGGTAAATGAGCAGTTCTTC.

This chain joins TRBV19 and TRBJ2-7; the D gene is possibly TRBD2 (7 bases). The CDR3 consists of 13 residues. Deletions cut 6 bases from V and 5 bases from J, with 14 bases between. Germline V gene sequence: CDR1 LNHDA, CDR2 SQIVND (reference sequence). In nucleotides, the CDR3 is TGTGCCAGTAGATCAGGGGAGGGTGACGAGCAGTACTTC. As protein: CASRSGEGDEQYF.

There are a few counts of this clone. Here the CDR3 DNA reads TGTGCCTGGATTGTCCCTAGCGGGAGTTCGGGCGAGCAGTACTTC. This sequence encodes CAWIVPSGSSGEQYF. V gene TRBV30 combines with J gene TRBJ2-7, with TRBD2 identical over 10 bases. CDR3 length: 15 amino acids. Trimming at V came to 4 bases and at J to 6 bases, leaving 12 bases not matched to a gene. Germline V gene lookup returns CDR1 GTSNPN and CDR2 SVGIG (reference sequence).

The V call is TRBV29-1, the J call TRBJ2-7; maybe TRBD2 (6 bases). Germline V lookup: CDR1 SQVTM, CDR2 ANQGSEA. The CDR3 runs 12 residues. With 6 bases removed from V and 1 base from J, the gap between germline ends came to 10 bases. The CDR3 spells CSVSGLSYEQYF. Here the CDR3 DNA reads TGCAGCGTCAGCGGGCTTTCCTACGAGCAGTACTTC.

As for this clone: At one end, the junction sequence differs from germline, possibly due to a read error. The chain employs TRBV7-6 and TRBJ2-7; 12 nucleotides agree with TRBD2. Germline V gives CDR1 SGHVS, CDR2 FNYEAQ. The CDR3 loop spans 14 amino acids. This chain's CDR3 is CASSLAGGPYEQYF. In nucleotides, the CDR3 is TGTGCCAGCAGCCTAGCGGGAGGGCCCTACGAGCAGTACTTC.

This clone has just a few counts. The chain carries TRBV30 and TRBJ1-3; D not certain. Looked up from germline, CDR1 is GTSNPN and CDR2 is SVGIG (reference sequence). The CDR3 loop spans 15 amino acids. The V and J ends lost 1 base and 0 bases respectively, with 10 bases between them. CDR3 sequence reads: CAWSAPLRSGNTIYF. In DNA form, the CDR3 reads TGTGCCTGGAGTGCCCCCCTCCGCTCTGGAAACACCATATATTTT.

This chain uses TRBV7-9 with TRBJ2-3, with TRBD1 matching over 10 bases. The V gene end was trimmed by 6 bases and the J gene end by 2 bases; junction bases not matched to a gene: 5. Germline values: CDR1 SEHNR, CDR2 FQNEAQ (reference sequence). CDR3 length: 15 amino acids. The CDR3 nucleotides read TGTGCCAGCAGTTCCGGGACAGGGGACACAGATACGCAGTATTTT. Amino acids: CASSSGTGDTDTQYF.

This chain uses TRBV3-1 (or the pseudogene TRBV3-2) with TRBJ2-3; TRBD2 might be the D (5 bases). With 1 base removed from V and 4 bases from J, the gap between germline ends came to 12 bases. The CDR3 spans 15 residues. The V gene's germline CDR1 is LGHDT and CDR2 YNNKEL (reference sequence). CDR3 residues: CASSQASLPPDTQYF. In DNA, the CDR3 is TGTGCCAGCAGCCAAGCTAGCCTCCCCCCAGATACGCAGTATTTT.

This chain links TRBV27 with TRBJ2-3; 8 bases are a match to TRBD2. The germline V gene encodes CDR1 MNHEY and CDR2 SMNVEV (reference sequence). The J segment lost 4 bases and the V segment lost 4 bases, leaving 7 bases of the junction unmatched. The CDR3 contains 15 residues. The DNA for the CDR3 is TGTGCCAGCAGTTCACTAGCGGTCCGGTCAGATACGCAGTATTTT. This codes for CASSSLAVRSDTQYF.

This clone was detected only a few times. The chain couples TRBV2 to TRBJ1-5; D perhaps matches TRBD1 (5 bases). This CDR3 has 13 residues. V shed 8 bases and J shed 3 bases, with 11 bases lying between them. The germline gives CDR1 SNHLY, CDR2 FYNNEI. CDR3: CASLAGHNQPQHF. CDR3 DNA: TGTGCCAGCCTGGCCGGACACAATCAGCCCCAGCATTTT.

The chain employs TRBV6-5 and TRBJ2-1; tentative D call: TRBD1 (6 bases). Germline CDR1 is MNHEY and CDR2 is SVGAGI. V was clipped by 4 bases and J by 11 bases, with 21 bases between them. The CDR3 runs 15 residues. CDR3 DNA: TGTGCCAGCAGTTTGCGACAAAGTACAGGGAAAAAGCAGTTCTTC. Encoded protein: CASSLRQSTGKKQFF.

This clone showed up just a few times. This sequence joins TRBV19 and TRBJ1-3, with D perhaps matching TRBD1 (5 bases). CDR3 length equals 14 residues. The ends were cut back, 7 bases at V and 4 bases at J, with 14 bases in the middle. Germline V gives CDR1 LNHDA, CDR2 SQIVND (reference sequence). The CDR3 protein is CASNDQGSGNTIYF. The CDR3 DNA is TGTGCCAGTAATGACCAGGGATCAGGAAACACCATATATTTT.

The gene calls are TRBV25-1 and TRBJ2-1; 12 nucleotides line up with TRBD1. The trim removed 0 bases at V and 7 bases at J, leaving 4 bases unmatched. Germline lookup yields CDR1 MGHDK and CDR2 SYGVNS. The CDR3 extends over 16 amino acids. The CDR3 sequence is CASSEYTGQGANEQFF. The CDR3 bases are TGTGCCAGCAGTGAATATACGGGACAGGGGGCGAATGAGCAGTTCTTC.